This T cell receptor beta chain was obtained from a study of T-cell reconstitution after alpha-beta-depleted transplantation in children. Preparation of the TCRbeta library involved a method that used unique molecular identifiers. TCRdb called the PCR reads again in MiXCR, with one record for every CDR3 protein. The table shows about 110,000 distinct CDR3 sequences, with about a tenth occurring only once. This clonotype was recorded at least ten times. J was trimmed by 4 bases and V by 0 bases; bases with no gene match: 14. Germline lookup yields CDR1 SGHDN and CDR2 FVKESK. The CDR3 contains 19 residues.

This sequence originates from a human donor who donated a stem cell graft to a child with acute lymphoblastic leukemia. The rearrangement uses TRBV14 and TRBJ2-3; TRBD2 agrees at 9 bases. The sample here was PBMCs from the stem cell graft donor, taken from the stem cell graft. CDR3 sequence: CASSQDLGGGAFQADTQYF. CDR3 sequence (DNA): TGTGCCAGCAGCCAAGATCTTGGCGGGGGGGCCTTTCAGGCAGATACGCAGTATTTT. The variable domain in full, with the rest retrieved from reference TRBV14 and TRBJ2-3, is EAGVTQFPSHSVIEKGQTVTLRCDPISGHDNLYWYRRVMGKEIKFLLHFVKESKQDESGMPNNRFLAERTGGTYSTLKVQPAELEDSGVYFCASSQDLGGGAFQADTQYFGPGTRLTVL.